The sample holds many counts of the clone carrying this TCR beta chain. Uncontrolled infection, other autoimmune disease, pregnancy or lactation barred patients from enrollment. The CDR3 totals 17 residues. Germline lookup yields CDR1 WNHNN and CDR2 SYGVQD (reference sequence). Trimming removed 0 bases from V and 7 bases from J; junction bases left unmatched: 9. The entry originates in a study of T cells in Graves' hyperthyroidism and ophthalmopathy. As for the study in general: The initial diagnosis was the point when peripheral blood was collected, ahead of any treatment.

From RNA transcripts, TCR beta CDR3 regions were amplified. TCR CDR3 underwent first-round RT-PCR with the HTBI primer set. A single record per CDR3 protein comes from TCRdb applying MiXCR to the multiplex PCR reads. Among 450,000 to 650,000 distinct CDR3 sequences, less than 25% were seen once, and the ten largest hold about 26%. Sequenced material: blood. The J gene is TRBJ1-4, the V gene TRBV10-1; TRBD1 matches 9 bases. The sequence came from a man younger than 30 with Graves' hyperthyroidism. The CDR3 here is CASSESNNRGRREKLFF. CDR3 sequence (DNA): TGCGCCAGCAGTGAGTCGAATAACAGGGGGCGACGTGAAAAACTGTTTTTT.